This T cell receptor (beta chain) was observed in a study of blood T cell repertoires in COVID-19. From germline, CDR1 is SGHDN and CDR2 FVKESK. The length of the CDR3 is 13 residues. V was pared by 2 bases and J by 3 bases, with 8 bases between. Assay: immunoSEQ multiplex PCR; the TCRdb copy retains only in-frame clones and omits some. Here the sample spans around 220,000 clones, 88% being singletons. This TCR was recovered from a woman aged 40 to 50 who had recovered from COVID-19. The source material was peripheral blood. The chain employs TRBV14 and TRBJ2-7; unclear D gene. The CDR3 protein is CASSQSPYYEQYF. In DNA form, the CDR3 reads TGTGCCAGCAGCCAATCGCCCTACTACGAGCAGTACTTC.